One sample yielded the 27 T cell receptor beta chains listed below, sequenced in a study of identical twins. From the 5' RACE reads, TCRdb called clonotypes with MiXCR, one entry per CDR3 protein. The table shows about 550,000 distinct CDR3 sequences, with about a fifth occurring only once. These data also formed part of another study, on yellow fever vaccine responses in identical twins.

What was sequenced was CD4+ T cells sorted from blood. These receptors all come from a woman aged 18-30 years in good health.

This chain joins TRBV11-2 and TRBJ2-2, with TRBD2 matching 8 bases. This CDR3 contains 20 residues. In germline, CDR1 is SGHAT, CDR2 FQNNGV. V shed 3 bases, J shed 2 bases, and the junction held 17 bases outside the gene matches. The chain's CDR3 is CASSFPRFGVAGSNTGELFF. CDR3 DNA: TGTGCCAGCAGCTTCCCGAGGTTTGGGGTAGCGGGAAGCAACACCGGGGAGCTGTTTTTT.

In this sample, this clonotype turned up a few times. The gene calls are TRBV2 and TRBJ2-3; the match to TRBD2 covers 8 bases. Germline CDR1 SNHLY, CDR2 FYNNEI. The CDR3 consists of 14 residues. V shed 6 bases, J shed 1 base, and the junction held 3 bases outside the gene matches. The CDR3 region has the DNA TGTGCCAGCAGGAAGACTAGCGGCACAGATACGCAGTATTTT. This gives the protein CASRKTSGTDTQYF.

This clonotype was seen more than once but under ten times. The J gene is TRBJ1-1, the V gene TRBV7-9; D remains unclear. The V gene lost 2 bases and the J gene lost 4 bases, with 11 bases spanning the gap. The germline V gene has CDR1 SEHNR and CDR2 FQNEAQ (reference sequence). This CDR3 is built from 14 residues. The CDR3 nucleotides read TGTGCCAGCAGCTTAACAGAAACATTCACTGAAGCTTTCTTT. Protein product: CASSLTETFTEAFF. The whole variable domain, remainder taken from reference TRBV7-9 and TRBJ1-1, is DTGVSQNPRHKITKRGQNVTFRCDPISEHNRLYWYRQTLGQGPEFLTYFQNEAQLEKSRLLSDRFSAERPKGSFSTLEIQRTEQGDSAMYLCASSLTETFTEAFFGQGTRLTVV.

The chain is built from TRBV4-1 and TRBJ2-7, with 7 positions matching TRBD1. With 6 bases clipped from V and 4 bases from J, the junction kept 9 bases outside the gene matches. Germline V gives CDR1 MGHRA, CDR2 YSYEKL. The CDR3 has 14 residues. The CDR3 loop reads CASSLRTGAYEQYV. As DNA, the CDR3 is TGCGCCAGCAGTCTGAGGACAGGCGCTTACGAGCAGTACGTC.

This clonotype was observed a few times. The chain couples TRBV12-3 or TRBV12-4 to TRBJ2-5; 10 nucleotides line up with TRBD1. J was trimmed by 5 bases and V by 3 bases; bases with no gene match: 9. The CDR3 is 16 residues long. CDR3 in amino acids: CASSLGGQGRRETQYF. The CDR3 DNA reads TGTGCCAGCAGTTTGGGGGGACAGGGGAGAAGGGAGACCCAGTACTTC.

CDR3 in amino acids: CASSLDRSYNSPLHF. The CDR3 coding sequence is TGTGCCAGCAGTCTAGACAGGTCCTATAATTCACCCCTCCACTTT. The rearrangement joins TRBV2 to TRBJ1-6, with D possibly matching TRBD1 (6 bases). V was cut by 5 bases and J by 1 base, with 9 bases left in between. The CDR3 is 15 amino acids. The germline CDR1 and CDR2 sequences are SNHLY and FYNNEI.

In its sample, this clonotype was seen a few times. The chain couples TRBV2 to TRBJ2-1; 13 bases match TRBD2. Germline V gives CDR1 SNHLY, CDR2 FYNNEI. Trimming at V came to 6 bases and at J to 0 bases, leaving 8 bases not matched to a gene. CDR3 size: 18 residues. CDR3 region: CASSKGTSGIYSYNEQFF. The CDR3 coding sequence is TGTGCCAGCAGCAAAGGGACTAGCGGGATTTACTCCTACAATGAGCAGTTCTTC.

This clonotype was found many times. This sequence joins TRBV5-1 and TRBJ2-3, with D uncertain. The CDR3 spans 14 residues. The V and J ends lost 2 bases and 2 bases respectively, with 9 bases between them. Germline V gene sequence: CDR1 SGHRS, CDR2 YFSETQ. CDR3 DNA sequence: TGCGCCAGCAGCTTAGCCCAGTCCACAGATACGCAGTATTTT. Its translation is CASSLAQSTDTQYF.

J is TRBJ1-2 and V is TRBV12-5, with a possible D match to TRBD1 (5 bases). This CDR3 is 15 amino acids long. Germline values: CDR1 LGHNT, CDR2 FRNRAP. V lost 2 bases, J lost 0 bases, and 10 bases lay in between. DNA for the CDR3: TGTGCTAGTGGTTTGATACAGGAACCTAACTATGGCTACACCTTC. Its translation is CASGLIQEPNYGYTF.

This clonotype was detected only a few times. The gene calls are TRBV5-1 and TRBJ2-1; the D gene is possibly TRBD1 (5 bases). V shed 3 bases and J shed 7 bases, with 11 bases lying between them. CDR1 SGHRS and CDR2 YFSETQ come from the germline V gene. The length of the CDR3 is 13 residues. CDR3: CASSSSRANEQFF. As DNA, the CDR3 is TGCGCCAGCAGCTCTTCCAGGGCTAATGAGCAGTTCTTC.

The genes are TRBV11-3 and TRBJ1-2; 7 bases are shared with TRBD1. This CDR3 region has 15 residues. Looked up from germline, CDR1 is SGHNT and CDR2 is YENEEA. Unmatched junction bases numbered 5, after V lost 2 bases and J lost 2 bases. CDR3 sequence (DNA): TGTGCCAGCAGCTTAAGTGACAGGGTGAACTATGGCTACACCTTC. Translation gives CASSLSDRVNYGYTF.

V usage is TRBV21-1 and J usage is TRBJ2-5; TRBD2 reflects the table's D call only, with no check against the DNA. TRBV21-1 is annotated as a pseudogene. The CDR3 loop spans 15 amino acids. This CDR3 is CASTGTSGSGETQYF. DNA of the CDR3: TGTGCCAGCACAGGGACTAGCGGGAGTGGAGAGACCCAGTACTTC.

The table lists this clonotype with a few counts. The rearrangement joins TRBV28 to TRBJ1-5, with 9 bases that match TRBD1. CDR1 MDHEN and CDR2 SYDVKM come from the germline V gene. This CDR3 has 16 residues. Unmatched junction bases numbered 9, after V lost 6 bases and J lost 3 bases. The CDR3 sequence: CASRKTDRGDNQPQHF. The DNA for the CDR3 is TGTGCCAGCAGAAAAACGGACAGGGGAGACAATCAGCCCCAGCATTTT.

This clonotype was seen more than once but under ten times. The rearrangement joins TRBV12-3 or TRBV12-4 to TRBJ2-1; D might be TRBD2 (6 bases). This CDR3 comprises 14 residues. V lost 2 bases to trimming and J lost 14 bases, with 19 bases between them. DNA for the CDR3: TGTGCCAGCAGTTTAATTTCGGGCAGGGAGGTTAAGTTCTTC. Its protein is CASSLISGREVKFF.

This chain connects TRBV11-2 to TRBJ2-3; D tentatively fits TRBD1 or TRBD2 (6 bases each). Germline lookup yields CDR1 SGHAT and CDR2 FQNNGV. The CDR3 runs 14 residues. Trimming left V 9 bases short and J 2 bases short, with 15 bases between. CDR3 sequence (DNA): TGTGCCAGGCGGGACACCCCCTACACAGATACGCAGTATTTT. It is translated as CARRDTPYTDTQYF.

The V call is TRBV24-1, the J call TRBJ2-5, with 8 bases identical to TRBD1. CDR1 KGHDR and CDR2 SFDVKD come from the germline V gene. V lost 11 bases, J lost 6 bases, and 7 bases stayed unmatched. This CDR3 comprises 12 residues. CDR3 sequence reads: CARDRGAKTQYF. CDR3 nucleotide sequence: TGTGCCAGAGACAGGGGCGCCAAGACCCAGTACTTC.

The sample holds a few counts of this clonotype. The chain has TRBV6-5 and TRBJ1-6, with D perhaps TRBD1 (5 bases). This CDR3 comprises 16 residues. CDR1 and CDR2 from the germline V gene are MNHEY and SVGAGI. V was pared by 4 bases and J by 7 bases, with 17 bases between. The CDR3 here is CASSFGETRGNSPLHF. CDR3 in DNA: TGTGCCAGCAGTTTCGGCGAGACTCGGGGGAATTCACCCCTCCACTTT.

This rearrangement joins TRBV18 to TRBJ2-1; D is perhaps TRBD1 (5 bases). Trimming took 5 bases from V and 8 from J, leaving 10 bases between them. CDR3 size: 12 residues. Germline CDR1 and CDR2: KGHSH and LQKENI. For the CDR3, the DNA is TGTGCCAGCTCATCTCAGGGTGATGAGCAGTTCTTC. Amino acids: CASSSQGDEQFF. The full variable domain, rest sourced from reference TRBV18 and TRBJ2-1, is NAGVMQNPRHLVRRRGQEARLRCSPMKGHSHVYWYRQLPEEGLKFMVYLQKENIIDESGMPKERFSAEFPKEGPSILRIQQVVRGDSAAYFCASSSQGDEQFFGPGTRLTVL.

V and J are TRBV10-3 and TRBJ2-1, with 8 positions matching TRBD2. From germline, CDR1 is ENHRY and CDR2 SYGVKD. The CDR3 sequence is 15 residues long. After removal of 3 bases from V and 4 bases from J, the junction contained 5 bases not matched to a gene. CDR3 loop: CAISDSQRGYNEQFF. In DNA form, the CDR3 reads TGTGCCATCAGTGATTCCCAGCGGGGGTACAATGAGCAGTTCTTC.

The CDR3 spells CASSPRREGGSHEQYF. In DNA, the CDR3 is TGTGCCAGCTCACCACGAAGGGAGGGCGGGAGCCACGAGCAGTACTTC. The gene calls are TRBV18 and TRBJ2-7, with 7 bases identical to TRBD2. The germline V gene encodes CDR1 KGHSH and CDR2 LQKENI. The CDR3 covers 16 residues. Unmatched junction bases numbered 11, after V lost 1 base and J lost 5 bases.

The gene calls are TRBV5-6 and TRBJ2-2; TRBD2 might be the D (5 bases). The germline V gene has CDR1 SGHDT and CDR2 YYEEEE. V was trimmed by 6 bases and J by 4 bases, leaving 10 bases between them. The CDR3 runs 13 residues. The CDR3 coding sequence is TGTGCCAGCATACGACGGGGCACCGGGGAGCTGTTTTTT. This gives the protein CASIRRGTGELFF.

There are many counts of this clonotype. The chain employs TRBV5-1 and TRBJ1-2; D is ambiguous. The V end lost 2 bases, the J end lost 1 base, and 18 bases lay between the germline ends. Germline V CDR1 and CDR2: SGHRS, YFSETQ. The CDR3 extends over 17 amino acids. The chain's CDR3 is CASSLTPDGTFNYGYTF. The CDR3 DNA reads as TGCGCCAGCAGCTTAACCCCCGACGGAACTTTTAACTATGGCTACACCTTC. The full variable domain, with the rest looked up from reference TRBV5-1 and TRBJ1-2, is KAGVTQTPRYLIKTRGQQVTLSCSPISGHRSVSWYQQTPGQGLQFLFEYFSETQRNKGNFPGRFSGRQFSNSRSEMNVSTLELGDSALYLCASSLTPDGTFNYGYTFGSGTRLTVV.

The J gene is TRBJ2-7, the V gene TRBV7-9, with D possibly being TRBD2 (6 bases). Germline V gene data show CDR1 as SEHNR and CDR2 as FQNEAQ (reference sequence). The CDR3 has 17 amino acids. Trimming stripped 0 bases from V and 3 bases from J, with 18 bases between. The CDR3 loop is CASSLASVGPGSYEQYV. The DNA for the CDR3 is TGTGCCAGCAGCTTAGCGTCCGTGGGGCCCGGGAGCTACGAGCAGTACGTC.

This clonotype was counted only a few times. The chain combines TRBV7-9 with TRBJ2-3; TRBD2 matches 9 bases. Germline CDR1 and CDR2: SEHNR and FQNEAQ (reference sequence). The V and J ends lost 3 bases and 0 bases, in that order; junction bases with no gene match: 7. There are 17 residues in the CDR3. CDR3 DNA: TGTGCCAGCAGCTTCGGGGCTAGCGGGGCGAGCACAGATACGCAGTATTTT. Its translation is CASSFGASGASTDTQYF.

In its sample, this clonotype was seen once. The chain has TRBV5-5 and TRBJ2-5, with D perhaps matching TRBD1 (5 bases). The germline CDR1 and CDR2 sequences are SGHKS and YYEKEE (reference sequence). The V gene lost 5 bases and the J gene lost 2 bases, with 16 bases spanning the gap. The length of the CDR3 is 15 residues. CDR3 region: CASRLPVGQQETQYF. CDR3 sequence (DNA): TGTGCCAGCAGACTCCCCGTGGGGCAACAAGAGACCCAGTACTTC. The whole variable domain, remainder taken from reference TRBV5-5 and TRBJ2-5, is DAGVTQSPTHLIKTRGQQVTLRCSPISGHKSVSWYQQVLGQGPQFIFQYYEKEERGRGNFPDRFSARQFPNYSSELNVNALLLGDSALYLCASRLPVGQQETQYFGPGTRLLVL.

V gene TRBV28 combines with J gene TRBJ2-1, with 7 bases aligning to TRBD1. This CDR3 is built from 16 residues. From germline, CDR1 is MDHEN and CDR2 SYDVKM. J lost 5 bases, V lost 8 bases, and 15 bases had no gene match. CDR3 in amino acids: CASGMFRGNPNNEQFF. In DNA form, the CDR3 reads TGTGCCAGCGGAATGTTCAGGGGGAATCCGAACAATGAGCAGTTCTTC.

V is TRBV7-2 and J is TRBJ2-2, with D perhaps TRBD1 (5 bases). The CDR3 loop spans 17 amino acids. The V gene's germline CDR1 is SGHTA and CDR2 FQGNSA. V lost 5 bases to trimming and J lost 2 bases, with 18 bases between them. The CDR3 region is CASSPGWGAVNTGELFF. The CDR3 DNA reads as TGTGCCAGCAGCCCCGGGTGGGGCGCAGTAAACACCGGGGAGCTGTTTTTT.